This TCR beta chain was identified in a study of post-analysis software for immune sequencing data. Study outcomes and limitations: A few TRBV segments appeared more often in patients than in controls, and TRBV5-6, TRBV5-1 and TRBV20-1 were among these.

As concerns this clonotype: Its target is unknown.

Carried by the TCR beta cDNA libraries were unique molecular identifiers. When about 0.95 to 10 million T cells were used, they gave some 540,000 cDNA molecules. TCRdb passed the PCR reads through MiXCR, listing each CDR3 protein once. Seen here are 450,000 to 650,000 distinct CDR3 sequences, 44% observed once, and the top ten hold around 1.7%. This CDR3 is 18 amino acids long. Germline V CDR1 and CDR2: MNHEY, SMNVEV (reference sequence). With V trimmed by 0 bases and J by 3 bases, 7 bases remained unmatched. The origin of this receptor is a girl aged 10-17 years with multiple sclerosis. The rearrangement uses TRBV27 and TRBJ2-1, with TRBD2 matching 11 bases. The sequenced sample consisted of blood. The CDR3 sequence: CASSLSTLAGVSYNEQFF. The CDR3 DNA follows: TGTGCCAGCAGTTTATCGACACTAGCGGGAGTGAGCTACAATGAGCAGTTCTTC.